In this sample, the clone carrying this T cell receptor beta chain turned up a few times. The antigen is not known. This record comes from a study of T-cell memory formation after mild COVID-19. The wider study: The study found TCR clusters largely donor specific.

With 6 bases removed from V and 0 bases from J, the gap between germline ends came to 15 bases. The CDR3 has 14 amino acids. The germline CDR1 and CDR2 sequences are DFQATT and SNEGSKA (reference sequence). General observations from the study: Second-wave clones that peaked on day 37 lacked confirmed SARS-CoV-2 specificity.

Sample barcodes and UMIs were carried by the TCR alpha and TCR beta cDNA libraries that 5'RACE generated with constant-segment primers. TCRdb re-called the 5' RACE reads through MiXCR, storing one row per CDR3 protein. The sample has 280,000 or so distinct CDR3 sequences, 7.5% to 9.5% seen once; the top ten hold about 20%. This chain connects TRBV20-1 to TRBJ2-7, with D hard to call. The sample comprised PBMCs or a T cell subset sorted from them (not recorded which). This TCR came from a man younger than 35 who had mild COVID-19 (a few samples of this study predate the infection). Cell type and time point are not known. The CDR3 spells CSARVAADSYEQYF. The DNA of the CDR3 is TGCAGTGCCCGGGTCGCTGCCGACTCCTACGAGCAGTACTTC.